This T cell receptor (beta chain) comes out of a study of shared clonotypes between healthy human individuals. Overall study results and limits: A handful of donors shared around 5.1% of their naive CD4 clonotypes.

Deep was the level at which the assay was run. Libraries were prepared by immunoSEQ multiplex PCR; TCRdb keeps only in-frame clonotypes and omits some of them. The top ten clones hold roughly 10% of a sample with a few hundred thousand clones, 65% to 70% of them seen once. As regards this clone: Its antigen is currently unknown.

The source is a man aged 25-45 years in good health. The sequenced material came from memory CD4+ T cells sorted from blood. Described subset: CD45RA-negative fraction.

The CDR3 bases are TGCGCCAGCAGCTTGGCAGGAACTAACTATGGCTACACCTTC. It codes for CASSLAGTNYGYTF. The J gene is TRBJ1-2, the V gene TRBV5-1; D unresolved. V lost 0 bases and J 0 bases, leaving 6 bases between the germline ends. CDR1 is SGHRS, CDR2 YFSETQ, per germline. The CDR3 runs 14 residues. The full variable domain, its missing parts supplied by reference TRBV5-1 and TRBJ1-2, is KAGVTQTPRYLIKTRGQQVTLSCSPISGHRSVSWYQQTPGQGLQFLFEYFSETQRNKGNFPGRFSGRQFSNSRSEMNVSTLELGDSALYLCASSLAGTNYGYTFGSGTRLTVV.